The text below deals with one T cell receptor (beta chain). This specimen belongs to a study of blood T cell repertoires in COVID-19. Trimming removed 2 bases from V and 5 bases from J; junction bases left unmatched: 7. This CDR3 has 16 residues. Germline CDR1 reads MNHEY; CDR2 reads SVGAGI. Data came from immunoSEQ multiplex PCR; TCRdb stores just in-frame clones and leaves some out. The sample includes 200,000 to 250,000 clones, 70% to 85% seen only once; the top ten take over 6.5%. The receptor comes from a woman of 80 years or more with COVID-19, enrolled during active disease. The chain joins TRBV6-5 to TRBJ2-7, with 12 bases that match TRBD1. The sample consisted of peripheral blood. The CDR3 sequence: CASSYQGGDRGHEQYF. The CDR3, as DNA: TGTGCCAGCAGTTACCAGGGGGGGGACAGGGGGCACGAGCAGTACTTC.